The entry below gives a single TCR beta chain sequence along with its context. Sequence at one end of the junction differs from germline and may be a read error. The sample comes from a study of blood T cells in healthy people across ages. With a J-beta primer mix and a sample-barcoded 5' primer, a second PCR ran about 7 to 11 cycles. A single record per CDR3 protein comes from TCRdb applying MiXCR to the 5' RACE reads. The sample carries 900,000 to 950,000 distinct CDR3 sequences, under 35% recorded once. The CDR3 length is 18 residues. Per germline, CDR1 SGHVS and CDR2 FQNEAQ. Separately, the same data were catalogued under a study of T cells of mothers and their children. As reported in that work: Over 8 million TCR beta CDR3 reads were obtained from each mother, and a few million from each child.

Sequencing used blood. The sequence was obtained from a woman in her thirties or forties in good health. This chain joins TRBV7-8 and TRBJ2-2; TRBD1 matches 7 bases. The CDR3 region is CASSLAWSRGQGTGERFF. The CDR3 region has the DNA TGTGCCAGCAGCTTAGCGTGGTCGAGGGGGCAGGGCACCGGGGAGCGGTTTTTT.